These 13 T cell receptor beta chains came from one sample sequenced in a study of blood T cells in healthy people across ages. The use of a sample-barcoded 5' primer and a J-beta primer mix characterized a second PCR of about 7 to 12 cycles. TCRdb passed the 5' RACE reads through MiXCR, listing each CDR3 protein once. The sample yields 550,000 to 600,000 distinct CDR3 sequences, 27% seen once. The source material was blood. The source is a woman between 65 and 79 years old in good health.

For this clonotype: Because the CDR3 is missing its conserved closing phenylalanine or tryptophan, this is likely a read error. The V gene is TRBV12-3 or TRBV12-4, the J gene TRBJ2-3, with D unclear. The V gene lost 3 bases and the J gene lost 4 bases, with 5 bases spanning the gap. There are 12 residues in the CDR3. This CDR3 reads CASSLWADTQYS. The CDR3 nucleotides read TGTGCCAGCAGTTTGTGGGCAGATACGCAGTATTCT.

This sequence joins TRBV20-1 and TRBJ2-5; D is possibly TRBD1 (5 bases). Per germline, CDR1 DFQATT and CDR2 SNEGSKA (reference sequence). The CDR3 runs to 12 residues. V shed 7 bases and J shed 3 bases, with 12 bases lying between them. The CDR3 is CSGNRGEETQYF. For the CDR3, the DNA is TGCAGTGGCAATAGGGGCGAAGAGACCCAGTACTTC.

This clonotype was observed a handful of times. The junction departs from the called germline gene at one end, perhaps through a read error. The chain links TRBV12-3 or TRBV12-4 to TRBJ2-2; 10 bases agree with TRBD2. The length of the CDR3 is 15 residues. The CDR3 DNA reads TGTGCCAGCAGTCTAGCGGGGGCCCACACCGGGGAGCTGTTTTTT. Translated, it gives CASSLAGAHTGELFF.

CDR3 sequence reads: CASSPQITSQGRTDTQYF. The CDR3 DNA is TGTGCCAGCAGCCCACAAATTACATCACAGGGACGCACAGATACGCAGTATTTT. The chain combines TRBV14 with TRBJ2-3; D perhaps matches TRBD1 (6 bases). Germline assignment: CDR1 SGHDN and CDR2 FVKESK. The CDR3 extends over 18 amino acids. V dropped 4 bases and J dropped 1 base, with 21 bases sitting between them.

The J gene is TRBJ1-4, the V gene TRBV29-1, with 10 bases lining up with TRBD1. The germline CDR1 and CDR2 sequences are SQVTM and ANQGSEA. V dropped 5 bases and J dropped 15; count of bases not matched to a gene: 3. The CDR3 has 10 amino acids. CDR3 DNA sequence: TGCAGCGTTAGACAGGGGGCCTTGTTTTTT. Its protein product is CSVRQGALFF.

This rearrangement joins TRBV18 to TRBJ2-3, with D perhaps matching TRBD2 (6 bases). CDR1 is KGHSH, CDR2 LQKENI, per germline. Trimming left V 1 base short and J 0 bases short, with 11 bases between. The CDR3 contains 16 residues. The CDR3 DNA sequence: TGTGCCAGCTCACCACTGGGCGGGGTTAGCACAGATACGCAGTATTTT. This translates into CASSPLGGVSTDTQYF.

This clonotype has a handful of counts. V usage is TRBV7-2 and J usage is TRBJ2-7; weak D call: TRBD1 (5 bases). The CDR3 consists of 14 residues. In germline, CDR1 is SGHTA, CDR2 FQGNSA. V lost 1 base and J lost 6, with 13 bases in between. The CDR3 DNA follows: TGTGCCAGCAGCTTAGACCGGACAACTGGCGAGCAGTACTTC. This gives the protein CASSLDRTTGEQYF. The whole variable domain, remainder taken from reference TRBV7-2 and TRBJ2-7, is GAGVSQSPSNKVTEKGKDVELRCDPISGHTALYWYRQSLGQGLEFLIYFQGNSAPDKSGLPSDRFSAERTGGSVSTLTIQRTQQEDSAVYLCASSLDRTTGEQYFGPGTRLTVT.

The genes are TRBV6-5 and TRBJ2-5, with D possibly being TRBD1 (6 bases). TRBJ2-7 matches the DNA end more closely, so the J call is doubtful. This CDR3 has 13 amino acids. CDR1 and CDR2 from the germline V gene are MNHEY and SVGAGI. CDR3 in DNA: TGTGCCAGCAGCACCGGGACATTCTACGAGCAGTACTTC. This gives the protein CASSTGTFYEQYF.

This clonotype occurred a few times. This chain joins TRBV5-1 and TRBJ2-5; D possibly corresponds to TRBD1 (6 bases). The J call is in doubt because the DNA end fits TRBJ2-7 better. CDR3 length: 15 residues. Per the germline V gene, CDR1 is SGHRS and CDR2 is YFSETQ. CDR3 sequence: CASSSRTGRSYEQYF. In DNA form, the CDR3 reads TGCGCCAGCAGCTCCCGAACAGGGCGCTCCTACGAGCAGTACTTC.

This clonotype was seen a few times. V and J are TRBV19 and TRBJ2-1; 7 bases map to TRBD2. Germline V gene lookup returns CDR1 LNHDA and CDR2 SQIVND (reference sequence). The CDR3 has 15 amino acids. Losses at the gene ends were 4 bases for V and 5 bases for J; bases not matched to a gene: 8. The CDR3 DNA is TGTGCCAGTAGTAGACAGCGGGGACCTAACAATGAGCAGTTCTTC. Translating gives CASSRQRGPNNEQFF. The full variable domain, rest sourced from reference TRBV19 and TRBJ2-1, is DGGITQSPKYLFRKEGQNVTLSCEQNLNHDAMYWYRQDPGQGLRLIYYSQIVNDFQKGDIAEGYSVSREKKESFPLTVTSAQKNPTAFYLCASSRQRGPNNEQFFGPGTRLTVL.

The chain links TRBV7-9 to TRBJ1-1, with TRBD1 matching 10 bases. The CDR3 extends over 14 amino acids. V was clipped by 5 bases and J by 3 bases; unmatched bases: 3. Per the germline V gene, CDR1 is SEHNR and CDR2 is FQNEAQ (reference sequence). CDR3 amino acids: CASSVGTGDTEAFF. The DNA for the CDR3 is TGTGCCAGCAGCGTAGGGACAGGGGACACTGAAGCTTTCTTT.

V and J are TRBV12-3 or TRBV12-4 and TRBJ2-2; 13 nucleotides match TRBD2. The CDR3 is 15 residues long. V trimming: 6 bases; J trimming: 7 bases; junction bases outside the gene matches: 5. CDR3 sequence (DNA): TGTGCCAGCAGACTAGCGGGGGGGCCGAACGGGGAGCTGTTTTTT. Translating gives CASRLAGGPNGELFF.

This clonotype turned up a few times. This chain connects TRBV20-1 to TRBJ1-4; D perhaps matches TRBD1 (6 bases). Germline V CDR1 and CDR2: DFQATT, SNEGSKA (reference sequence). CDR3 size: 13 residues. The V gene lost 6 bases and the J gene lost 3 bases, with 11 bases spanning the gap. CDR3: CSANRVANEKLFF. The CDR3 DNA reads TGCAGTGCGAACAGGGTTGCTAATGAAAAACTGTTTTTT.